The table lists the clone carrying this TCR beta chain with a few counts. The entry originates in a study of sequential checkpoint blockade in melanoma. Background on the study: Patients were randomized 1:1 to nivolumab-then-ipilimumab or ipilimumab-then-nivolumab first-line.

Sequencing was performed with immunoSEQ multiplex PCR; in TCRdb, only in-frame clones are kept and a portion is missing. The repertoire has 17,000 or so clones, approximately 66% of them found once; the top ten carry 11%. Trimming took 5 bases from V and 3 from J; bases not matched to a gene: 9. Germline lookup yields CDR1 SGHTA and CDR2 FQGNSA. The CDR3 is made up of 16 amino acids. Stated treatment: randomized to nivolumab then ipilimumab (arm A) or the reverse (arm B). None of the patients previously received DNA-damaging chemotherapy. From thawed PBMCs, live CD3+CD8+ cells negative for CD19 and CD56 were sorted.

The chain is built from TRBV7-2 and TRBJ2-7; TRBD1 matches 11 bases. The material was CD8+ T cells sorted from blood (inferred from file names), obtained from a patient given nivolumab and ipilimumab in sequence. This receptor was identified in a human donor with melanoma. The CDR3 protein is CASSQDRGTGGYEQYF. The CDR3 DNA reads TGTGCCAGCAGCCAAGATCGGGGGACAGGGGGCTACGAGCAGTACTTC.